This T cell receptor beta chain was observed in a study of radiotherapy plus CTLA-4 blockade in lung cancer. Study conclusions and caveats: There was expansion of tumor-derived TCR clones in blood after radiotherapy plus ipilimumab.

Germline values: CDR1 SNHLY, CDR2 FYNNEI. V was clipped by 5 bases and J by 1 base, with 8 bases between them. The CDR3 totals 13 residues. Only in-frame clones appear in the TCRdb table, and some are missing; sequencing was by immunoSEQ multiplex PCR. The repertoire holds more than 90,000 clones, with roughly 80% as singletons. As for this clone: Its specificity is not known.

Participants had chemo-refractory metastatic non-small-cell lung cancer and were treated with focal radiation plus ipilimumab CTLA-4 blockade. The sequence came from a human donor with non-small cell lung cancer that progressed on radiotherapy plus ipilimumab. The material sequenced was peripheral blood, taken from a patient treated with radiotherapy plus ipilimumab. The chain uses TRBV2 and TRBJ2-5; D might be TRBD1 (6 bases). The CDR3 loop reads CASSRTAQETQYF. For the CDR3, the DNA is TGTGCCAGCAGTCGGACAGCCCAAGAGACCCAGTACTTC.